These 13 T cell receptor beta chains were sequenced from one sample in a study of CD4 T cells in relation to SARS-CoV-2 and coronaviruses. Assay used: immunoSEQ multiplex PCR; TCRdb lists only in-frame clones, some missing. The sample contains about 59,000 clones, 86% of which appear only once. Unexposed donor CD4+ T cells date from about 2011-2019, before the COVID-19 pandemic. Material for sequencing was memory CD4+ T cells from PBMCs. These receptors were collected from a human donor in good health.

The chain uses TRBV25-1 and TRBJ2-4; 11 positions match TRBD1. The CDR3 spans 16 residues. The V gene end was trimmed by 2 bases and the J gene end by 3 bases; junction bases not matched to a gene: 3. CDR1 and CDR2 from the germline V gene are MGHDK and SYGVNS. CDR3 nucleotide sequence: TGTGCCAGCAGTGAACCCGGGACAGGGGGCAAAAACATTCAGTACTTC. Translated: CASSEPGTGGKNIQYF.

The chain recombines TRBV7-9 with TRBJ2-5; 9 nucleotides align to TRBD1. After removal of 7 bases from V and 4 bases from J, the junction contained 10 bases not matched to a gene. The germline V gene encodes CDR1 SEHNR and CDR2 FQNEAQ (reference sequence). This CDR3 has 15 amino acids. In nucleotides, the CDR3 is TGTGCCAGCACCGGGTCACAGGGGGCCGGAGAGACCCAGTACTTC. Its translation is CASTGSQGAGETQYF.

The genes are TRBV7-9 and TRBJ1-1; D ambiguous. V shed 7 bases and J shed 1 base, with 13 bases lying between them. The CDR3 loop spans 14 amino acids. Germline loops: CDR1 SEHNR, CDR2 FQNEAQ (reference sequence). The CDR3 sequence: CASTPPAQNTEAFF. The CDR3 coding sequence is TGTGCCAGCACCCCCCCGGCTCAGAACACTGAAGCTTTCTTT.

The chain has TRBV7-9 and TRBJ2-4; TRBD2 matches 14 bases. The junction had 5 bases not matched to a gene; V was cut back by 5 bases and J by 11 bases. The CDR3 has 14 amino acids. CDR1 is SEHNR, CDR2 FQNEAQ, per germline (reference sequence). CDR3 region: CASSPGLAGEVQYF. CDR3 DNA sequence: TGTGCCAGCAGCCCGGGACTAGCGGGAGAAGTTCAGTACTTC.

J is TRBJ2-5 and V is TRBV28; 10 bases line up with TRBD1. The CDR3 is made up of 19 amino acids. The ends lost 5 bases at V and 4 bases at J; junction bases unmatched: 19. CDR1 is MDHEN and CDR2 is SYDVKM in the germline V gene. Written as DNA, the CDR3 is TGTGCCAGCAGTCCCGCCCGGGACAGGGGACTCCAATTGGGAGAGACCCAGTACTTC. Translating it yields CASSPARDRGLQLGETQYF.

This chain connects TRBV23-1 to TRBJ2-2, with 14 bases identical to TRBD2. TRBV23-1 is an ORF, with its function uncertain. Unmatched junction bases numbered 6, after V lost 7 bases and J lost 8 bases. The CDR3 consists of 15 residues. The CDR3 region has the DNA TGCGCCAGCAACAGGGGACTAGCGGGAGCAGGGGAGCTGTTTTTT. It translates to CASNRGLAGAGELFF.

The gene calls are TRBV28 and TRBJ2-1; maybe TRBD2 (5 bases). This CDR3 is 14 amino acids long. The V gene's germline CDR1 is MDHEN and CDR2 SYDVKM. V was trimmed by 6 bases and J by 9 bases, leaving 18 bases between them. The CDR3 bases are TGTGCCAGCAGCCTCCACGTACCCCGGGGTGAGCAGTTCTTC. The encoded protein is CASSLHVPRGEQFF.

The V call is TRBV20-1, the J call TRBJ2-1, with TRBD2 matching 10 bases. The ends lost 3 bases at V and 8 bases at J; junction bases unmatched: 10. CDR1 is DFQATT and CDR2 is SNEGSKA in the germline V gene (reference sequence). This CDR3 has 15 residues. The CDR3 DNA follows: TGCAGTGCTAGTTCCCCTAGCGGGAGTGGGGATGAGCAGTTCTTC. Residues: CSASSPSGSGDEQFF.

The chain links TRBV24-1 to TRBJ2-5, with 7 bases fitting TRBD2. Trimming removed 5 bases from V and 2 bases from J; junction bases left unmatched: 7. CDR3 length: 15 amino acids. Per the germline V gene, CDR1 is KGHDR and CDR2 is SFDVKD. CDR3 in amino acids: CATSGGGGAQETQYF. The DNA for the CDR3 is TGTGCCACCAGTGGGGGGGGTGGGGCTCAAGAGACCCAGTACTTC.

The V gene is TRBV12-3 or TRBV12-4, the J gene TRBJ2-3, with D possibly called TRBD1 or TRBD2 (5 bases each). V lost 3 bases and J 4 bases, leaving 5 bases between the germline ends. This CDR3 spans 12 amino acids. The CDR3 DNA follows: TGTGCCAGCAGTTTGGGGGCAGATACGCAGTATTTT. The encoded protein is CASSLGADTQYF.

The chain links TRBV5-5 to TRBJ1-1; D remains unclear. V was clipped by 4 bases and J by 6 bases, with 16 bases between them. Germline V gives CDR1 SGHKS, CDR2 YYEKEE (reference sequence). CDR3 size: 14 residues. This chain's CDR3 is CASSPSTGRAEAFF. CDR3 sequence (DNA): TGTGCCAGCAGCCCCTCGACTGGAAGGGCTGAAGCTTTCTTT. Full variable domain (rest looked up from reference TRBV5-5 and TRBJ1-1): DAGVTQSPTHLIKTRGQQVTLRCSPISGHKSVSWYQQVLGQGPQFIFQYYEKEERGRGNFPDRFSARQFPNYSSELNVNALLLGDSALYLCASSPSTGRAEAFFGQGTRLTVV.

The chain has TRBV2 and TRBJ1-2; 11 bases match TRBD1. The junction had 9 bases not matched to a gene; V was cut back by 5 bases and J by 4 bases. The CDR3 runs to 16 residues. Germline CDR1 and CDR2: SNHLY and FYNNEI. Written as DNA, the CDR3 is TGTGCCAGCAGTTCCGGGACAGGGGGTTCGGCCTATGGCTACACCTTC. Translated: CASSSGTGGSAYGYTF. The variable domain in full, completed from reference TRBV2 and TRBJ1-2, reads EPEVTQTPSHQVTQMGQEVILRCVPISNHLYFYWYRQILGQKVEFLVSFYNNEISEKSEIFDDQFSVERPDGSNFTLKIRSTKLEDSAMYFCASSSGTGGSAYGYTFGSGTRLTVV.

The gene calls are TRBV24-1 and TRBJ2-5; D tentatively reads TRBD1 or TRBD2 (6 bases each). The V gene lost 7 bases and the J gene lost 4 bases, with 18 bases spanning the gap. The germline V gene encodes CDR1 KGHDR and CDR2 SFDVKD. The CDR3 consists of 15 residues. The CDR3 spells CATSLPTGTGETQYF. In nucleotides, the CDR3 is TGTGCCACCAGCCTCCCAACAGGGACTGGAGAGACCCAGTACTTC.